The sample holds many counts of the clone carrying this T cell receptor (beta chain). Its antigen is unidentified. Germline CDR1 reads MNHEY; CDR2 reads SMNVEV (reference sequence). J lost 3 bases, V lost 2 bases, and 6 bases had no gene match. This CDR3 region has 17 residues. In TCRdb, the RT-PCR reads were re-called with MiXCR into one record per CDR3 protein. The repertoire has hundreds of thousands of distinct CDR3 sequences, more than 9% of them found once; the top ten carry more than 7%. This entry is derived from a study of response to subunit inactivated influenza vaccine. The study, taken as a whole, reports: The authors proposed limited new T cell recruitment per seasonal influenza vaccination.

The chain couples TRBV27 to TRBJ2-1, with 11 positions matching TRBD2. This receptor was identified in a man aged 50 to 59 who received an inactivated influenza vaccine. Source: non-naive T cells sorted from PBMCs, taken 14 to 15 days before vaccination. The CDR3 spells CASSLDSSGGFYNEQFF. The CDR3 nucleotides are TGTGCCAGCAGTTTAGACTCTAGCGGGGGGTTCTACAATGAGCAGTTCTTC.